Each of the 27 T cell receptor beta chains below was sequenced from the same sample in a study of CD8+ T cells in alopecia areata. Extracted RNA was reverse transcribed, and the resulting cDNA served as sequencing template. Assay: immunoSEQ multiplex PCR; the TCRdb copy retains only in-frame clones and omits some. This table holds a few hundred thousand clones, roughly 69% found once. Material: CD4+ T cells sorted from blood, obtained at week 0. These TCRs come from a human donor with alopecia areata.

Only a few counts were recorded for this clone. V usage is TRBV11-2 and J usage is TRBJ1-1; D not certain. Germline CDR1 is SGHAT and CDR2 is FQNNGV. Trimming removed 5 bases from V and 5 bases from J, with 12 bases in between. The CDR3 has 13 amino acids. This CDR3 reads CASSGRARTEAFF. The CDR3 DNA sequence: TGTGCCAGCAGCGGACGGGCAAGGACTGAAGCTTTCTTT.

This chain joins TRBV9 and TRBJ2-2; D ambiguous. The CDR3 totals 16 residues. Between the trimmed V and J ends, which lost 0 bases and 0 bases, there was a span of 9 bases. CDR1 SGDLS and CDR2 YYNGEE come from the germline V gene. The CDR3 here is CASSVGALANTGELFF. CDR3 DNA: TGTGCCAGCAGCGTAGGAGCGCTCGCGAACACCGGGGAGCTGTTTTTT. Filled out from reference TRBV9 and TRBJ2-2, the complete variable domain reads DSGVTQTPKHLITATGQRVTLRCSPRSGDLSVYWYQQSLDQGLQFLIQYYNGEERAKGNILERFSAQQFPDLHSELNLSSLELGDSALYFCASSVGALANTGELFFGEGSRLTVL.

This clone was seen once. The chain recombines TRBV19 with TRBJ2-3, with D perhaps TRBD1 (6 bases). Germline assignment: CDR1 LNHDA and CDR2 SQIVND (reference sequence). Between the trimmed V and J ends, which lost 4 bases and 3 bases, there was a span of 14 bases. The CDR3 is 15 amino acids. The CDR3 DNA reads TGTGCCAGTAGTACTCCGACAGGCATGACAGATACGCAGTATTTT. It is translated as CASSTPTGMTDTQYF.

This clone has a handful of counts. V and J are TRBV11-3 and TRBJ2-5, with no clear D. The CDR3 has 13 residues. Between the trimmed V and J ends, which lost 1 base and 7 bases, there was a span of 10 bases. Germline CDR1 reads SGHNT; CDR2 reads YENEEA. The CDR3 spells CASSLGATGTQYF. DNA of the CDR3: TGTGCCAGCAGCTTAGGTGCGACGGGGACCCAGTACTTC.

Here the CDR3 DNA reads TGCGCCAGCAGCTTCGGGACTAGCACATACGAGCAGTACTTC. This gives the protein CASSFGTSTYEQYF. The J gene is TRBJ2-7, the V gene TRBV5-1; 9 nucleotides match TRBD2. The CDR3 has 14 residues. From germline, CDR1 is SGHRS and CDR2 YFSETQ. Germline trimming cut 2 bases from V and 4 bases from J; bases unmatched to any gene: 4.

V is TRBV19 and J is TRBJ1-2; D gene ambiguous. Per germline, CDR1 LNHDA and CDR2 SQIVND (reference sequence). CDR3 length: 13 amino acids. The V end lost 5 bases, the J end lost 10 bases, and 17 bases lay between the germline ends. The CDR3: CASSWVEDVVYTF. In nucleotides, the CDR3 is TGTGCCAGTAGTTGGGTGGAAGACGTAGTCTACACCTTC.

The chain has TRBV14 and TRBJ2-3; 11 bases agree with TRBD2. The V gene end was trimmed by 4 bases and the J gene end by 4 bases; junction bases not matched to a gene: 1. Germline V gene sequence: CDR1 SGHDN, CDR2 FVKESK. CDR3 size: 14 residues. CDR3 nucleotides: TGTGCCAGCAGCCCGGGACTAGCGGCAGATACGCAGTATTTT. This encodes CASSPGLAADTQYF.

The V call is TRBV6-5, the J call TRBJ2-2; no reliable D call. CDR1 and CDR2 from the germline V gene are MNHEY and SVGAGI. The CDR3 has 14 residues. V gave up 6 bases and J gave up 0 bases, with 8 bases separating them. In DNA form, the CDR3 reads TGTGCCAGCAGCCGGACGGCGAACACCGGGGAGCTGTTTTTT. It is translated as CASSRTANTGELFF.

This chain joins TRBV30 and TRBJ1-4, with 10 bases fitting TRBD1. Unmatched junction bases numbered 9, after V lost 3 bases and J lost 8 bases. This CDR3 is built from 15 residues. Germline V gene sequence: CDR1 GTSNPN, CDR2 SVGIG (reference sequence). The CDR3 region has the DNA TGTGCCTGGAGGATGTGGGACAGGGGTAGCGAAAAACTGTTTTTT. The encoded protein is CAWRMWDRGSEKLFF.

The V and J genes are TRBV9 and TRBJ2-3; TRBD1 might be the D (6 bases). This CDR3 contains 16 residues. Deletions cut 4 bases from V and 0 bases from J, with 15 bases between. The germline gives CDR1 SGDLS, CDR2 YYNGEE. DNA of the CDR3: TGTGCCAGCAGCTTCCGGGACACCCTTAGCACAGATACGCAGTATTTT. Amino acids: CASSFRDTLSTDTQYF.

The chain carries TRBV7-6 and TRBJ2-1; 11 bases agree with TRBD2. With V trimmed by 0 bases and J by 7 bases, 5 bases remained unmatched. Germline V CDR1 and CDR2: SGHVS, FNYEAQ. This CDR3 spans 16 amino acids. DNA of the CDR3: TGTGCCAGCAGCTTAGCGAGTCTAGCGGGGGGAAATGAGCAGTTCTTC. Its translation is CASSLASLAGGNEQFF.

The chain employs TRBV5-6 and TRBJ2-5; 12 nucleotides align to TRBD2. The CDR3 runs to 16 residues. The V gene end was trimmed by 3 bases and the J gene end by 1 base; junction bases not matched to a gene: 4. The germline CDR1 and CDR2 sequences are SGHDT and YYEEEE. Here the CDR3 DNA reads TGTGCCAGCAGCTCGCTACTAGCGGGGGGCCAAGAGACCCAGTACTTC. Translating it yields CASSSLLAGGQETQYF.

This clone was detected only once. This chain connects TRBV7-9 to TRBJ1-2; D unclear. Trimming shortened V by 0 bases and J by 5 bases, and 7 bases separated the two germline ends. CDR1 and CDR2 (germline): SEHNR, FQNEAQ (reference sequence). The CDR3 runs to 13 residues. The CDR3 protein is CASSLAAGYGYTF. CDR3 DNA: TGTGCCAGCAGCTTAGCGGCAGGATATGGCTACACCTTC.

The chain employs TRBV6-1 and TRBJ2-1; the D is unclear. This CDR3 comprises 12 residues. Trimming removed 10 bases at V and 6 bases at J, with 13 bases between. Germline CDR1 reads MNHNS; CDR2 reads SASEGT. CDR3 amino acids: CATRSRLNEQFF. CDR3 nucleotides: TGTGCCACCCGGAGCAGACTCAATGAGCAGTTCTTC.

V gene TRBV5-1 combines with J gene TRBJ2-1; 9 nucleotides match TRBD2. From germline, CDR1 is SGHRS and CDR2 YFSETQ. The CDR3 loop spans 18 amino acids. After removal of 4 bases from V and 1 base from J, the junction contained 12 bases not matched to a gene. CDR3 DNA sequence: TGCGCCAGCAGCCCACTTGGGGCGGGGGGGCCTTCCTACAATGAGCAGTTCTTC. Its translation: CASSPLGAGGPSYNEQFF.

The chain is built from TRBV4-2 and TRBJ2-5; 12 nucleotides line up with TRBD2. Losses at the gene ends were 2 bases for V and 3 bases for J; bases not matched to a gene: 4. The V gene's germline CDR1 is LGHNA and CDR2 YNFKEQ. This CDR3 spans 16 amino acids. The CDR3 DNA reads TGTGCCAGCAGCCAAAGCAGACTAGCGGGGGAAGAGACCCAGTACTTC. Its translation is CASSQSRLAGEETQYF.

The J gene is TRBJ2-1, the V gene TRBV9; TRBD1 agrees at 8 bases. Germline values: CDR1 SGDLS, CDR2 YYNGEE. Trimming at V came to 0 bases and at J to 5 bases, leaving 4 bases not matched to a gene. This CDR3 contains 15 residues. DNA of the CDR3: TGTGCCAGCAGCGTAGCTACAGGGGGTAACAATGAGCAGTTCTTC. This translates into CASSVATGGNNEQFF.

The chain has TRBV5-1 and TRBJ1-2; weak D call: TRBD1 (5 bases). The CDR3 has 14 amino acids. Germline V lookup: CDR1 SGHRS, CDR2 YFSETQ. With 0 bases removed from V and 5 bases from J, the gap between germline ends came to 11 bases. The CDR3 is CASSLEGDGYGYTF. Written as DNA, the CDR3 is TGCGCCAGCAGCTTGGAAGGGGATGGATATGGCTACACCTTC.

The J gene is TRBJ2-1, the V gene TRBV11-2, with a weak D call TRBD2 (6 bases). The CDR3 consists of 15 residues. The V gene's germline CDR1 is SGHAT and CDR2 FQNNGV. V gave up 4 bases and J gave up 4 bases, with 14 bases separating them. The DNA of the CDR3 is TGTGCCAGCAGCTCCGGAGGGACGGCATACAATGAGCAGTTCTTC. It codes for CASSSGGTAYNEQFF. Together with reference TRBV11-2 and TRBJ2-1, the CDR3 gives the full variable domain: EAGVAQSPRYKIIEKRQSVAFWCNPISGHATLYWYQQILGQGPKLLIQFQNNGVVDDSQLPKDRFSAERLKGVDSTLKIQPAKLEDSAVYLCASSSGGTAYNEQFFGPGTRLTVL.

The CDR3 DNA follows: TGTGCCAGCAGCCCCCCCAAGCGGATGTCCTACGAGCAGTACTTC. Residues: CASSPPKRMSYEQYF. The chain is built from TRBV13 and TRBJ2-7, with a tentative D call TRBD2 (5 bases). Germline V gene lookup returns CDR1 PRHDT and CDR2 FYEKMQ (reference sequence). Trimming took off 5 bases at V and 1 base at J, with 15 bases between the two ends. This CDR3 is built from 15 residues.

The chain recombines TRBV5-1 with TRBJ1-2; no clear D. V was shortened by 5 bases and J by 6 bases, with 14 bases between the two germline ends. The CDR3 extends over 13 amino acids. CDR1 is SGHRS and CDR2 is YFSETQ in the germline V gene. The CDR3 loop reads CASRYGGADGYTF. The CDR3 region has the DNA TGCGCCAGCAGATACGGAGGTGCGGATGGCTACACCTTC.

This chain joins TRBV25-1 and TRBJ1-6; D is perhaps TRBD1 (6 bases). Germline values: CDR1 MGHDK, CDR2 SYGVNS. The CDR3 has 14 residues. V shed 3 bases and J shed 6 bases, with 9 bases lying between them. The CDR3 loop reads CASSEDSANSPLHF. Written as DNA, the CDR3 is TGTGCCAGCAGTGAGGACAGTGCTAATTCACCCCTCCACTTT.

The chain carries TRBV29-1 and TRBJ1-1; no clear D gene. The CDR3 is 13 amino acids. Trimming shortened V by 7 bases and J by 6 bases, and 18 bases separated the two germline ends. Germline V CDR1 and CDR2: SQVTM, ANQGSEA. The DNA of the CDR3 is TGCAGCGGGTCGGAGTTCAAGTTCTCTGAAGCTTTCTTT. Translated: CSGSEFKFSEAFF.

The chain uses TRBV12-2 and TRBJ2-3; the D segment call TRBD1 is taken from the table without a DNA check. TRBV12-2 is assigned pseudogene status. CDR3 size: 16 residues. The CDR3 region is CASRYRTGHLTDTQYF. The CDR3 DNA is TGTGCAAGTCGCTACCGGACAGGACACCTCACAGATACGCAGTATTTT.

The rearrangement uses TRBV4-1 and TRBJ2-3, with 9 positions matching TRBD1. The CDR3 consists of 17 residues. With 4 bases clipped from V and 6 bases from J, the junction kept 14 bases outside the gene matches. The germline CDR1 and CDR2 sequences are MGHRA and YSYEKL. CDR3 loop: CASSRKGGQGIADTQYF. CDR3 DNA: TGCGCCAGCAGCCGGAAAGGGGGACAGGGAATCGCCGATACGCAGTATTTT.

The chain uses TRBV29-1 and TRBJ1-4, with a tentative D call TRBD1 (5 bases). Germline V gene data show CDR1 as SQVTM and CDR2 as ANQGSEA. The length of the CDR3 is 14 residues. V lost 4 bases to trimming and J lost 1 base, with 10 bases between them. CDR3 sequence reads: CSVASGRTNEKLFF. CDR3 coding DNA: TGCAGCGTTGCCTCAGGGAGAACTAATGAAAAACTGTTTTTT.

The chain uses TRBV23-1 and TRBJ2-1, with 9 bases identical to TRBD2. TRBV23-1 counts as an open reading frame of uncertain function. The CDR3 extends over 16 amino acids. The junction had 9 bases not matched to a gene; V was cut back by 0 bases and J by 9 bases. CDR3 protein: CASSQSRGGAKGEQFF. In nucleotides, the CDR3 is TGCGCCAGCAGTCAATCCCGCGGGGGGGCGAAGGGTGAGCAGTTCTTC.